Below are 32 T cell receptor beta chains sequenced from a single sample in a study of T cell responses to AZD1222 COVID-19 vaccine. Profiling relied on immunoSEQ multiplex PCR, and the TCRdb table lists in-frame clones only, not all of them. This sample has 100,000 to 120,000 clones, with about four fifths found just once. Sequencing was performed on peripheral blood, taken on day 0 of AZD1222 vaccination. Receptors originate from an adult in good health.

The J gene is TRBJ2-7, the V gene TRBV6-1; D call uncertain. The CDR3 has 16 residues. In germline, CDR1 is MNHNS, CDR2 SASEGT. Trimming cost V 4 bases and J 7 bases, with 23 bases left between them. Written as DNA, the CDR3 is TGTGCCAGCAGTGTTCAAACTGGGCTGGGGTCGGAGGAGCAGTACTTC. Translated, it gives CASSVQTGLGSEEQYF.

This sequence joins TRBV5-1 and TRBJ1-3; D gene uncertain. Between the trimmed V and J ends, which lost 0 bases and 4 bases, there was a span of 8 bases. Germline lookup yields CDR1 SGHRS and CDR2 YFSETQ. CDR3 length: 14 residues. The CDR3 DNA follows: TGCGCCAGCAGCTTGGCGGCTTCGGGAAACACCATATATTTT. Protein product: CASSLAASGNTIYF.

The chain joins TRBV28 to TRBJ1-5; D possibly corresponds to TRBD1 (5 bases). The germline gives CDR1 MDHEN, CDR2 SYDVKM. V lost 2 bases, J lost 4 bases, and 12 bases lay in between. This CDR3 is built from 15 residues. The CDR3 region is CASSLRGRRNQPQHF. CDR3 in DNA: TGTGCCAGCAGTTTAAGGGGCAGGCGGAATCAGCCCCAGCATTTT.

The genes are TRBV4-3 and TRBJ1-3; 9 bases fit TRBD1. V gave up 0 bases and J gave up 0 bases; unmatched junction bases: 3. The CDR3 spans 17 residues. CDR1 and CDR2 (germline): LGHNA, YSLEER. The CDR3 spells CASSQEYRGLSGNTIYF. In nucleotides, the CDR3 is TGCGCCAGCAGCCAAGAGTACAGGGGGCTCTCTGGAAACACCATATATTTT.

This chain connects TRBV5-4 to TRBJ2-7; no definite D call. Deletions cut 4 bases from V and 3 bases from J, with 20 bases between. The CDR3 spans 16 residues. CDR1 is SGHNT and CDR2 is YYREEE in the germline V gene (reference sequence). The CDR3 loop reads CASSNQARTTNYEQYF. CDR3 coding DNA: TGTGCCAGCAGCAACCAAGCGAGAACTACAAACTACGAGCAGTACTTC.

The chain recombines TRBV7-9 with TRBJ2-1; perhaps TRBD2 as D (6 bases). Germline values: CDR1 SEHNR, CDR2 FQNEAQ (reference sequence). Between the trimmed V and J ends, which lost 1 base and 4 bases, there was a span of 11 bases. The CDR3 runs 15 residues. As DNA, the CDR3 is TGTGCCAGCAGCTTAGATGGGACTTCATACAATGAGCAGTTCTTC. Translation gives CASSLDGTSYNEQFF. Filled out from reference TRBV7-9 and TRBJ2-1, the complete variable domain reads DTGVSQNPRHKITKRGQNVTFRCDPISEHNRLYWYRQTLGQGPEFLTYFQNEAQLEKSRLLSDRFSAERPKGSFSTLEIQRTEQGDSAMYLCASSLDGTSYNEQFFGPGTRLTVL.

The chain is built from TRBV5-1 and TRBJ1-2; D perhaps matches TRBD1 (5 bases). Germline V gene data show CDR1 as SGHRS and CDR2 as YFSETQ. This CDR3 has 16 residues. The V end was cut by 0 bases, the J end by 4 bases, with 16 bases between. The CDR3 region is CASSLVVVPGGYGYTF. DNA of the CDR3: TGCGCCAGCAGCTTGGTAGTGGTCCCGGGGGGCTATGGCTACACCTTC.

This clone was recorded a few times. For the CDR3, the DNA is TGTGCCAGCAGTTTAGTACGGAATGAAAAACTGTTTTTT. Translating it yields CASSLVRNEKLFF. V is TRBV27 and J is TRBJ1-4; D unresolved. CDR3 size: 13 residues. Trimming stripped 2 bases from V and 5 bases from J, with 6 bases between. Germline V gene lookup returns CDR1 MNHEY and CDR2 SMNVEV (reference sequence).

This clone was counted between two and nine times. The rearrangement links TRBV28 to TRBJ2-5, with TRBD1 matching 8 bases. This CDR3 region has 15 residues. CDR1 is MDHEN and CDR2 is SYDVKM in the germline V gene. With 5 bases clipped from V and 5 bases from J, the junction kept 10 bases outside the gene matches. The CDR3 is CASSPGQVGRETQYF. The CDR3 coding sequence is TGTGCCAGCAGTCCGGGACAGGTCGGCCGGGAGACCCAGTACTTC.

In this sample, this clone turned up a few times. CDR3 in amino acids: CAISLTGHPWNTEAFF. For the CDR3, the DNA is TGTGCCATCAGTCTTACCGGACACCCATGGAACACTGAAGCTTTCTTT. The rearrangement links TRBV10-3 to TRBJ1-1; TRBD1 is a possible D gene (5 bases). V was pared by 5 bases and J by 1 base, with 17 bases between. Per the germline V gene, CDR1 is ENHRY and CDR2 is SYGVKD. The CDR3 sequence is 16 residues long.

This sequence joins TRBV30 and TRBJ2-7; D may match TRBD1 or TRBD2 (5 bases each). The CDR3 runs 14 residues. Germline lookup yields CDR1 GTSNPN and CDR2 SVGIG (reference sequence). V shed 1 base and J shed 2 bases, with 12 bases lying between them. The CDR3 DNA reads as TGTGCCTGGAGTGAGAAGAGGGGCACCTACGAGCAGTACTTC. Protein product: CAWSEKRGTYEQYF.

This clone was counted a few times. The rearrangement joins TRBV11-2 to TRBJ2-5; D gene ambiguous. This CDR3 region has 15 residues. The ends were cut back, 0 bases at V and 4 bases at J, with 12 bases in the middle. Germline lookup yields CDR1 SGHAT and CDR2 FQNNGV. In DNA form, the CDR3 reads TGTGCCAGCAGCTTAGATCATACGCGGTCAGAGACCCAGTACTTC. Translating it yields CASSLDHTRSETQYF. Drawing the rest from reference TRBV11-2 and TRBJ2-5, the complete variable domain is EAGVAQSPRYKIIEKRQSVAFWCNPISGHATLYWYQQILGQGPKLLIQFQNNGVVDDSQLPKDRFSAERLKGVDSTLKIQPAKLEDSAVYLCASSLDHTRSETQYFGPGTRLLVL.

The genes are TRBV11-2 and TRBJ2-7, with TRBD2 matching over 8 bases. The CDR3 is 15 amino acids. V lost 5 bases to trimming and J lost 2 bases; unmatched junction nucleotides: 8. CDR1 is SGHAT and CDR2 is FQNNGV in the germline V gene. The CDR3 is CASSPGTRRAYEQYF. CDR3 DNA sequence: TGTGCCAGCAGCCCCGGGACTAGAAGGGCCTACGAGCAGTACTTC.

V usage is TRBV7-9 and J usage is TRBJ1-2; D unresolved. The germline V gene has CDR1 SEHNR and CDR2 FQNEAQ (reference sequence). V was pared by 0 bases and J by 6 bases, with 8 bases between. This CDR3 has 13 residues. CDR3: CASSLAGYNGYTF. The DNA of the CDR3 is TGTGCCAGCAGCTTAGCCGGGTACAATGGCTACACCTTC.

This sequence joins TRBV5-1 and TRBJ2-3; 11 bases map to TRBD2. Germline V gene sequence: CDR1 SGHRS, CDR2 YFSETQ. J lost 7 bases, V lost 4 bases, and 11 bases had no gene match. The CDR3 has 16 residues. CDR3 sequence: CASSPQLAGARYTQYF. The CDR3 bases are TGCGCCAGCAGCCCGCAACTAGCGGGGGCAAGGTATACGCAGTATTTT. Full variable domain (rest looked up from reference TRBV5-1 and TRBJ2-3): KAGVTQTPRYLIKTRGQQVTLSCSPISGHRSVSWYQQTPGQGLQFLFEYFSETQRNKGNFPGRFSGRQFSNSRSEMNVSTLELGDSALYLCASSPQLAGARYTQYFGPGTRLTVL.

The chain employs TRBV27 and TRBJ2-2; D remains ambiguous. Germline lookup yields CDR1 MNHEY and CDR2 SMNVEV (reference sequence). The CDR3 has 14 amino acids. V dropped 5 bases and J dropped 6 bases, with 13 bases sitting between them. CDR3 sequence: CASSLLPEPGELFF. The CDR3 nucleotides read TGTGCCAGCAGTCTACTACCAGAACCCGGGGAGCTGTTTTTT.

The chain employs TRBV23-1 and TRBJ1-5, with TRBD1 as a possible D gene (6 bases). TRBV23-1 has ORF status, its function being uncertain. V lost 0 bases, J lost 5 bases, and 14 bases lay in between. CDR3 length equals 16 residues. The CDR3 DNA follows: TGCGCCAGCAGTCAATCCCCGGGGGCGCCGGATCAGCCCCAGCATTTT. This translates into CASSQSPGAPDQPQHF.

The V and J genes are TRBV27 and TRBJ2-3, with 11 bases lining up with TRBD2. The V gene's germline CDR1 is MNHEY and CDR2 SMNVEV (reference sequence). The CDR3 has 16 residues. V lost 8 bases and J lost 6; bases outside the gene matches: 13. CDR3 region: CASCACSGRAPDTQYF. The CDR3 DNA sequence: TGTGCCAGCTGCGCCTGTAGCGGGAGGGCCCCTGATACGCAGTATTTT.

The chain couples TRBV11-2 to TRBJ2-2; 11 positions match TRBD2. V gave up 6 bases and J gave up 6 bases; unmatched junction bases: 6. Germline assignment: CDR1 SGHAT and CDR2 FQNNGV. The CDR3 extends over 15 amino acids. DNA of the CDR3: TGTGCCAGCAGTCCACTAGCGGGAGCGTCCGGGGAGCTGTTTTTT. Its protein product is CASSPLAGASGELFF.

The rearrangement joins TRBV7-9 to TRBJ2-1; perhaps D is TRBD1 or TRBD2 (5 bases each). V lost 6 bases to trimming and J lost 2 bases, with 14 bases between them. The CDR3 totals 15 residues. The germline V gene encodes CDR1 SEHNR and CDR2 FQNEAQ (reference sequence). The CDR3 bases are TGTGCCAGCAGTGCATCCGGGGCCGCCTACAATGAGCAGTTCTTC. It specifies CASSASGAAYNEQFF. The variable domain in full, completed from reference TRBV7-9 and TRBJ2-1, reads DTGVSQNPRHKITKRGQNVTFRCDPISEHNRLYWYRQTLGQGPEFLTYFQNEAQLEKSRLLSDRFSAERPKGSFSTLEIQRTEQGDSAMYLCASSASGAAYNEQFFGPGTRLTVL.

The V call is TRBV7-8, the J call TRBJ2-3; weak D call: TRBD1 (6 bases). V lost 0 bases and J lost 4, with 11 bases in between. CDR1 is SGHVS and CDR2 is FQNEAQ in the germline V gene. CDR3 length: 15 amino acids. The CDR3 nucleotides read TGTGCCAGCAGCTTAGCGGGGGCGCGCGCAGATACGCAGTATTTT. Its protein product is CASSLAGARADTQYF.

The gene calls are TRBV7-6 and TRBJ1-6; D gene uncertain. The germline V gene has CDR1 SGHVS and CDR2 FNYEAQ. V lost 3 bases, J lost 8 bases, and 11 bases lay in between. The CDR3 is made up of 14 amino acids. CDR3 amino acids: CASSFDGSYSPLHF. DNA for the CDR3: TGTGCCAGCAGCTTTGACGGTAGTTATTCACCCCTCCACTTT. The whole variable domain, filled in from reference TRBV7-6 and TRBJ1-6, reads GAGVSQSPRYKVTKRGQDVALRCDPISGHVSLYWYRQALGQGPEFLTYFNYEAQQDKSGLPNDRFSAERPEGSISTLTIQRTEQRDSAMYRCASSFDGSYSPLHFGNGTRLTVT.

The rearrangement joins TRBV24-1 to TRBJ1-2; 7 nucleotides match TRBD1. The V gene's germline CDR1 is KGHDR and CDR2 SFDVKD. The CDR3 totals 13 residues. V lost 9 bases, J lost 5 bases, and 8 bases stayed unmatched. DNA of the CDR3: TGTGCCACCCAAGCAGGGGGAGGTTATGGCTACACCTTC. Translated, it gives CATQAGGGYGYTF.

V gene TRBV30 combines with J gene TRBJ1-3, with unresolved D. The germline V gene has CDR1 GTSNPN and CDR2 SVGIG (reference sequence). V lost 2 bases and J 0 bases, leaving 8 bases between the germline ends. The CDR3 runs to 14 residues. The CDR3 DNA reads TGTGCCTGGAGTAGGAAGGTCTCTGGAAACACCATATATTTT. Translated, it gives CAWSRKVSGNTIYF.

The gene calls are TRBV3-1 (or the pseudogene TRBV3-2) and TRBJ1-2; D ambiguous. The length of the CDR3 is 15 residues. V lost 0 bases and J lost 5, with 13 bases in between. Germline V gene data show CDR1 as LGHDT and CDR2 as YNNKEL (reference sequence). As DNA, the CDR3 is TGTGCCAGCAGCCAAGACGTTGGGTGGGAGTATGGCTACACCTTC. It translates to CASSQDVGWEYGYTF.

This clone showed up just once. The rearrangement uses TRBV18 and TRBJ1-2, with 11 bases identical to TRBD1. The J segment lost 2 bases and the V segment lost 5 bases, leaving 7 bases of the junction unmatched. Looked up from germline, CDR1 is KGHSH and CDR2 is LQKENI. This CDR3 region has 16 residues. This CDR3 reads CASSKKGTGGNYGYTF. The DNA for the CDR3 is TGTGCCAGCTCAAAGAAAGGGACAGGGGGAAACTATGGCTACACCTTC.

The chain couples TRBV7-8 to TRBJ2-3; 12 nucleotides align to TRBD2. CDR3 size: 15 residues. CDR1 and CDR2 from the germline V gene are SGHVS and FQNEAQ. V lost 3 bases and J lost 4; bases outside the gene matches: 2. CDR3 amino acids: CASSFGLAGSDTQYF. The CDR3 DNA reads TGTGCCAGCAGCTTTGGACTAGCGGGGTCAGATACGCAGTATTTT.

V and J are TRBV6-5 and TRBJ1-1; D not resolved. V shed 6 bases and J shed 8 bases, with 7 bases lying between them. Germline lookup yields CDR1 MNHEY and CDR2 SVGAGI. The CDR3 runs 10 residues. CDR3 loop: CASSRVEAFF. CDR3 sequence (DNA): TGTGCCAGCAGCCGGGTCGAAGCTTTCTTT.

This chain's CDR3 is CASSLGGVTDTQYF. The CDR3 DNA reads TGTGCCAGCAGTCTGGGGGGGGTTACAGATACGCAGTATTTT. The genes are TRBV6-5 and TRBJ2-3; TRBD2 aligns across 7 bases. Germline V gene lookup returns CDR1 MNHEY and CDR2 SVGAGI. The CDR3 loop spans 14 amino acids. Trimming took 5 bases from V and 3 from J; bases not matched to a gene: 5.

The J gene is TRBJ1-1, the V gene TRBV21-1. TRBV21-1 is a listed pseudogene. The CDR3 consists of 9 residues. The CDR3 spells CARVTEAFF. In DNA form, the CDR3 reads TGTGCCAGGGTCACTGAAGCTTTCTTT.

The gene calls are TRBV9 and TRBJ1-3, with 7 bases identical to TRBD1. Germline CDR1 and CDR2: SGDLS and YYNGEE. The CDR3 runs to 15 residues. J was trimmed by 1 base and V by 4 bases; bases with no gene match: 5. The chain's CDR3 is CASSMTGTSGNTIYF. The CDR3 DNA reads TGTGCCAGCAGCATGACAGGGACATCTGGAAACACCATATATTTT.

The V and J genes are TRBV3-1 (or the pseudogene TRBV3-2) and TRBJ2-7; D not certain. The germline CDR1 and CDR2 sequences are LGHDT and YNNKEL (reference sequence). There are 11 residues in the CDR3. Trimming removed 3 bases at V and 3 bases at J, with 3 bases between. CDR3 nucleotide sequence: TGTGCCAGCAGCCAGCTCTACGAGCAGTACTTC. Protein: CASSQLYEQYF.